Sequencing of this T cell receptor beta chain was carried out in a study of T cell clonotyping in hematopoietic cell transplantation (dated by TCRdb to about 2021). For the study in its entirety: A total of approximately 130 blood samples were gathered in the study from 30 to 40 consecutive transplant recipients along with their related donors. Patients were recruited between September 2015 and 2017 and followed until late 2020 or death.

About this clone: This receptor's antigen is unknown. It has no much larger one-base neighbor in the sample; base qualities were not kept.

The immunoSEQ assay, a bias-controlled multiplex PCR with V- and J-specific primers, was used to amplify TCR beta CDR3 regions from genomic DNA. A proprietary barcode and Illumina adapter sequences were added to the CDR3 amplicons in a second PCR step. An Illumina MiSeq instrument was used to sequence the CDR3 libraries. In the authors' own workflow: Export and quality control were performed with immunoSEQ Analyzer 3.0, and downstream analyses were performed with R Bioconductor and Immunarch. Only productive rearrangements in the normalized downsampled data set went into calculating the repertoire metrics. Clonotypes larger than 5 templates in the normalized cohort were defined as pathologically expanded. The Inverse Simpson Index was used to measure repertoire diversity. The non-normalized data set was used for CMV-specificity analyses so that all clonotypes could be captured. TCRdb stores this immuneACCESS table with in-frame sequences only. Part of the clones is absent; in the studies checked, under half of the shortfall reflects unresolved V genes, and no reason is known for the rest. The DNA was the basis for D and trimming; V, J and clone size are from that table. Here the sample has roughly 10,000 clones; around 90% occur a single time. The ten largest clones add up to around 40% of the sample.

The investigation overall reported the following: The sample size was limited and the cells went unsorted, which meant the CD4 and CD8 repertoire contributions could not be told apart. Donor and pretransplant recipient Inverse Simpson Index values predicted broader posttransplant TCR repertoire diversity. Recipient repertoires showed only a small fraction of overlap with donor repertoires, and over 95% appeared de novo at the given depth. After transplant, TCR diversity in recipients dropped, and pathologically expanded clonotypes increased progressively from day 30 to day 180.

What this sample's time point label stands for: 180 days after allo-HCT. Recipient blood was collected about 28 days before transplant and at days 30, 100 and 180 after transplant. Nuclei Lysis Solution was used to extract genomic DNA from fresh or cryopreserved unfractionated peripheral blood mononuclear cells. Unmatched junction bases come to 5, with V trimmed by 3 bases and J by 7 bases. The CDR3, from cysteine to phenylalanine, totals 14 residues. Only the CDR3 part of the read is kept: 42 bases, read in frame from the first base. Taken from the germline V gene, the CDR1 and CDR2 loops are SGHDT and YYEEEE.

The source is a male patient between 55 and 70 years old who had an allogeneic stem cell transplant from an unrelated donor, so the T cells may come from the graft donor. Some clones in this sample may be carry-over from other donors' samples. The sequences come from PBMCs, collected 180 days after allogeneic stem cell transplant. This receptor chain uses TRBV5-6 and TRBJ2-3; TRBD2 agrees with 10 junctional bases. At the DNA level, the sequence is TGTGCCAGCAGCTCCGGACTAGCGGTGCATACGCAGTATTTT. Its product reads: CASSSGLAVHTQYF.